This record looks at one TCR beta chain sequence and its context. Produced via immunoSEQ multiplex PCR; TCRdb's table is partial and in-frame only. There are under 2.5 million clones in the sample; about 90% occur only once, and 0.37% lies in the top ten. Germline assignment: CDR1 LNHDA and CDR2 SQIVND (reference sequence). With 2 bases removed from V and 0 bases from J, the gap between germline ends came to 16 bases. CDR3 size: 17 residues. Into CD45RA+ naive and CD45RA-negative memory subsets, the CD4+ cells were split. This sample was taken from a study of shared clonotypes between healthy human individuals.

The sample comprised naive CD4+ T cells from PBMCs. Subset meaning: CD45RA+ positively selected. This chain connects TRBV19 to TRBJ1-2; D not resolved. This clonotype was sampled from a man aged 18 to 35 in good health. Some clones in this sample may be carry-over from other donors' samples. CDR3 sequence reads: CASSISQAWQSNYGYTF. Here the CDR3 DNA reads TGTGCCAGTAGTATATCCCAGGCGTGGCAGTCTAACTATGGCTACACCTTC.